This entry lists 30 T cell receptor beta chains sequenced from one sample in a study of Tregs in tolerant kidney transplant recipients. TCRdb's table, derived via immunoSEQ multiplex PCR, lists solely in-frame clones and lacks some. The table lists tens of thousands of clones, around 84% of them singletons, with 3.5% to 5.5% in the top ten. Sequenced input: CD4+ T cells from blood. All receptors derive from a human donor in good health.

The chain combines TRBV20-1 with TRBJ2-7; D is ambiguous. V was trimmed by 3 bases and J by 7 bases, leaving 10 bases between them. Germline CDR1 and CDR2: DFQATT and SNEGSKA (reference sequence). The CDR3 loop spans 11 amino acids. The chain's CDR3 is CSASLLREQYF. Written as DNA, the CDR3 is TGCAGTGCTAGCCTTCTGAGGGAGCAGTACTTC.

The CDR3 nucleotides read TGTGCCAGCAGTTTGGCCACAGGGTGGCGCAATCAGCCCCAGCATTTT. Its translation is CASSLATGWRNQPQHF. The chain has TRBV28 and TRBJ1-5, with D tentatively TRBD1 (6 bases). CDR1 is MDHEN and CDR2 is SYDVKM in the germline V gene. Trimming left V 3 bases short and J 2 bases short, with 14 bases between. The CDR3 is 16 residues long.

V and J are TRBV7-2 and TRBJ2-3; D call uncertain. The V gene's germline CDR1 is SGHTA and CDR2 FQGNSA. The CDR3 length is 15 residues. Deletions cut 5 bases from V and 0 bases from J, with 12 bases between. This chain's CDR3 is CASSNEVSSTDTQYF. CDR3 DNA: TGTGCCAGCAGCAACGAGGTTTCTAGCACAGATACGCAGTATTTT.

The V call is TRBV19, the J call TRBJ2-2; possibly TRBD1 or TRBD2 for D (6 bases each). The V gene's germline CDR1 is LNHDA and CDR2 SQIVND (reference sequence). CDR3 length equals 16 residues. The V end lost 2 bases, the J end lost 6 bases, and 16 bases lay between the germline ends. The CDR3 nucleotides read TGTGCCAGTAGTATAAACTGGGGGGCTCGGGCCGGGGAGCTGTTTTTT. Translating it yields CASSINWGARAGELFF.

This chain uses TRBV5-1 with TRBJ2-3; TRBD1 agrees at 10 bases. The CDR3 runs 14 residues. J gave up 5 bases and V 4 bases, and 4 bases lay outside the gene matches. Germline lookup yields CDR1 SGHRS and CDR2 YFSETQ. CDR3 sequence reads: CASSPDRGGDTQYF. CDR3 DNA sequence: TGCGCCAGCAGCCCGGACAGGGGGGGAGATACGCAGTATTTT.

This rearrangement joins TRBV5-1 to TRBJ2-3; maybe TRBD1 (6 bases). Per germline, CDR1 SGHRS and CDR2 YFSETQ. The germline V and J ends were trimmed by 0 bases and 5 bases, with 16 bases remaining between them. The CDR3 loop spans 16 amino acids. The CDR3 DNA is TGCGCCAGCAGCTTGGCCTGGACAGTTTACATAGATACGCAGTATTTT. Translation gives CASSLAWTVYIDTQYF.

This chain joins TRBV7-9 and TRBJ2-3, with D perhaps TRBD2 (6 bases). V lost 1 base and J lost 1, with 9 bases in between. CDR1 and CDR2 from the germline V gene are SEHNR and FQNEAQ (reference sequence). The CDR3 totals 15 residues. CDR3 protein: CASSLDGGGTDTQYF. The CDR3, as DNA: TGTGCCAGCAGCTTAGACGGGGGTGGCACAGATACGCAGTATTTT.

The rearrangement joins TRBV11-3 to TRBJ2-3, with 8 nucleotides matching TRBD1. V dropped 5 bases and J dropped 4; count of bases not matched to a gene: 5. The CDR3 consists of 14 residues. Germline CDR1 SGHNT, CDR2 YENEEA. Here the CDR3 reads CASSPTGVADTQYF. In nucleotides, the CDR3 is TGTGCCAGCAGCCCGACAGGGGTAGCAGATACGCAGTATTTT.

This clone has a handful of counts. The genes are TRBV7-2 and TRBJ1-5; 7 nucleotides match TRBD1. This CDR3 has 13 residues. V trimming: 3 bases; J trimming: 7 bases; junction bases outside the gene matches: 3. CDR1 is SGHTA and CDR2 is FQGNSA in the germline V gene. CDR3 coding DNA: TGTGCCAGCAGCTTCACAGGGGAACAGCCCCAGCATTTT. It encodes CASSFTGEQPQHF.

V usage is TRBV19 and J usage is TRBJ1-2; D ambiguous. The CDR3 runs to 13 residues. CDR1 and CDR2 (germline): LNHDA, SQIVND (reference sequence). The V gene lost 3 bases and the J gene lost 4 bases, with 9 bases spanning the gap. The CDR3 DNA follows: TGTGCCAGTAGTATTGGCAGCCGCTATGGCTACACCTTC. Its protein product is CASSIGSRYGYTF.

The rearrangement links TRBV27 to TRBJ1-2, with a possible D match to TRBD1 (5 bases). Trimming removed 6 bases from V and 6 bases from J, with 11 bases in between. In germline, CDR1 is MNHEY, CDR2 SMNVEV (reference sequence). The length of the CDR3 is 12 residues. CDR3 protein: CASRGGADGYTF. CDR3 nucleotides: TGTGCCAGCAGGGGAGGGGCGGATGGCTACACCTTC.

The chain links TRBV2 to TRBJ1-1; no definite D call. V was clipped by 8 bases and J by 2 bases, with 12 bases between them. This CDR3 has 13 amino acids. Looked up from germline, CDR1 is SNHLY and CDR2 is FYNNEI. CDR3 sequence reads: CASSTQPNTEAFF. The CDR3, as DNA: TGTGCCAGCTCTACGCAGCCAAACACTGAAGCTTTCTTT.

This clone came up a few times. CDR3 nucleotides: TGTGCCAGTAGTAAGGAGCCCCCGGGGTACTTC. Its translation: CASSKEPPGYF. The genes are TRBV19 and TRBJ2-7; D gene ambiguous. Germline CDR1 and CDR2: LNHDA and SQIVND (reference sequence). The V and J ends lost 4 bases and 12 bases respectively, with 13 bases between them. There are 11 residues in the CDR3.

This sequence joins TRBV2 and TRBJ1-5; no reliable D call. The length of the CDR3 is 13 residues. In germline, CDR1 is SNHLY, CDR2 FYNNEI. V lost 2 bases to trimming and J lost 0 bases, with 2 bases between them. The CDR3 bases are TGTGCCAGCAGTGAATATAGCAATCAGCCCCAGCATTTT. It yields the protein CASSEYSNQPQHF.

This clone was found once. This chain joins TRBV4-2 and TRBJ2-1, with 12 bases lining up with TRBD2. CDR1 and CDR2 (germline): LGHNA, YNFKEQ. This CDR3 contains 15 residues. J was trimmed by 9 bases and V by 0 bases; bases with no gene match: 3. This CDR3 is CASSQERLAGAEQFF. CDR3 in DNA: TGTGCCAGCAGCCAAGAAAGACTAGCGGGAGCTGAGCAGTTCTTC.

This sequence joins TRBV30 and TRBJ2-3, with 12 bases identical to TRBD2. Germline CDR1 and CDR2: GTSNPN and SVGIG (reference sequence). The length of the CDR3 is 17 residues. The J segment lost 3 bases and the V segment lost 4 bases, leaving 11 bases of the junction unmatched. CDR3 in DNA: TGTGCCTGGATCGGTCTAGCGGGAGGGCCCCTGACAGATACGCAGTATTTT. It yields the protein CAWIGLAGGPLTDTQYF.

In regard to this clone: In the same sample, other DNA sequences code for this CDR3. CDR3 in amino acids: CASSAQGNTEAFF. CDR3 bases: TGTGCCAGCTCAGCACAGGGGAACACTGAAGCTTTCTTT. This chain connects TRBV18 to TRBJ1-1; a possible D gene is TRBD1 (6 bases). Trimming cost V 5 bases and J 1 base, with 8 bases left between them. CDR1 is KGHSH and CDR2 is LQKENI in the germline V gene. The CDR3 has 13 amino acids.

The chain links TRBV6-5 to TRBJ1-4; D unresolved. The germline CDR1 and CDR2 sequences are MNHEY and SVGAGI. The V gene lost 2 bases and the J gene lost 7 bases, with 8 bases spanning the gap. The CDR3 runs to 13 residues. The CDR3 DNA is TGTGCCAGCAGTTACGACCGAAGTGAAAAACTGTTTTTT. Protein product: CASSYDRSEKLFF.

The rearrangement links TRBV11-2 to TRBJ2-7, with D perhaps matching TRBD2 (5 bases). CDR1 and CDR2 from the germline V gene are SGHAT and FQNNGV. The CDR3 runs 13 residues. With 6 bases removed from V and 2 bases from J, the gap between germline ends came to 11 bases. CDR3 nucleotides: TGTGCCAGCAGTCGTAGCGATACCTACGAGCAGTACTTC. Amino acid sequence: CASSRSDTYEQYF. The complete variable domain, with remaining parts taken from reference TRBV11-2 and TRBJ2-7, reads EAGVAQSPRYKIIEKRQSVAFWCNPISGHATLYWYQQILGQGPKLLIQFQNNGVVDDSQLPKDRFSAERLKGVDSTLKIQPAKLEDSAVYLCASSRSDTYEQYFGPGTRLTVT.

The V gene is TRBV14, the J gene TRBJ1-2, with D tentatively TRBD1 (5 bases). The germline V and J ends were trimmed by 1 base and 5 bases, with 11 bases remaining between them. Germline loops: CDR1 SGHDN, CDR2 FVKESK. The CDR3 is 14 amino acids. The CDR3 reads CASSQGARVYGYTF. CDR3 DNA sequence: TGTGCCAGCAGCCAAGGGGCCAGGGTATATGGCTACACCTTC.

This clone was counted a single time. V is TRBV5-3 and J is TRBJ1-2; the D is unclear. TRBV5-3 is given ORF status, its function remaining uncertain. The CDR3 extends over 14 amino acids. Trimming left V 5 bases short and J 1 base short, with 12 bases between. The DNA of the CDR3 is TGTGCCAGAAGAAAGGACGGGATTAACTATGGCTACACCTTC. This translates into CARRKDGINYGYTF.

This clone showed up just once. V is TRBV19 and J is TRBJ1-5; D possibly corresponds to TRBD1 (6 bases). The ends were cut back, 6 bases at V and 0 bases at J, with 15 bases in the middle. The CDR3 spans 16 residues. Germline loops: CDR1 LNHDA, CDR2 SQIVND (reference sequence). The CDR3 region has the DNA TGTGCCAGTAGCCGAAGGGGGTCCCTTAGCAATCAGCCCCAGCATTTT. Protein product: CASSRRGSLSNQPQHF.

The V call is TRBV5-4, the J call TRBJ2-1; D is unclear. This CDR3 is built from 13 residues. Trimming left V 4 bases short and J 3 bases short, with 8 bases between. Germline V CDR1 and CDR2: SGHNT, YYREEE (reference sequence). The CDR3 loop is CASSQAYYNEQFF. DNA for the CDR3: TGTGCCAGCAGCCAGGCTTACTACAATGAGCAGTTCTTC.

This clone appeared a single time. The chain employs TRBV30 and TRBJ1-2; tentatively, D is TRBD1 (5 bases). This CDR3 spans 13 amino acids. The V gene lost 4 bases and the J gene lost 3 bases, with 12 bases spanning the gap. Germline CDR1 and CDR2: GTSNPN and SVGIG (reference sequence). The CDR3 sequence: CAWNGAPDYGYTF. CDR3 coding DNA: TGTGCCTGGAACGGGGCCCCAGACTATGGCTACACCTTC.

J is TRBJ2-3 and V is TRBV12-5; D is uncertain. This CDR3 region has 15 residues. V was pared by 7 bases and J by 3 bases, with 17 bases between. Germline values: CDR1 LGHNT, CDR2 FRNRAP. Written as DNA, the CDR3 is TGTGCTAGTGTCTTACGCCAAATAGGGACAGATACGCAGTATTTT. It encodes CASVLRQIGTDTQYF.

This chain connects TRBV15 to TRBJ1-6, with unresolved D. V lost 0 bases and J lost 6, with 3 bases in between. The CDR3 contains 13 residues. Germline V gene lookup returns CDR1 LNHNV and CDR2 YYDKDF (reference sequence). The CDR3 spells CATSREGNSPLHF. CDR3 sequence (DNA): TGTGCCACCAGCAGAGAAGGTAATTCACCCCTCCACTTT. The entire variable domain, with the rest obtained from reference TRBV15 and TRBJ1-6, is as follows: DAMVIQNPRYQVTQFGKPVTLSCSQTLNHNVMYWYQQKSSQAPKLLFHYYDKDFNNEADTPDNFQSRRPNTSFCFLDIRSPGLGDTAMYLCATSREGNSPLHFGNGTRLTVT.

The chain recombines TRBV2 with TRBJ2-7; D is perhaps TRBD2 (6 bases). CDR3 length equals 11 residues. Trimming left V 6 bases short and J 6 bases short, with 9 bases between. Germline-derived CDR1 and CDR2 are SNHLY and FYNNEI. The CDR3 region has the DNA TGTGCCAGCAGACTAGCCGTCGAGCAGTACTTC. It yields the protein CASRLAVEQYF.

This clone was counted only a few times. This rearrangement joins TRBV2 to TRBJ2-7, with 7 bases matching TRBD1. After removal of 6 bases from V and 1 base from J, the junction contained 12 bases not matched to a gene. Germline lookup yields CDR1 SNHLY and CDR2 FYNNEI. The CDR3 has 16 amino acids. In DNA form, the CDR3 reads TGTGCCAGCAGCGGAACCGGGACAGTGAGATCCTACGAGCAGTACTTC. It translates to CASSGTGTVRSYEQYF. Using reference TRBV2 and TRBJ2-7 for the parts outside the CDR3, the full variable domain is EPEVTQTPSHQVTQMGQEVILRCVPISNHLYFYWYRQILGQKVEFLVSFYNNEISEKSEIFDDQFSVERPDGSNFTLKIRSTKLEDSAMYFCASSGTGTVRSYEQYFGPGTRLTVT.

This chain uses TRBV6-1 with TRBJ2-7; weak D call: TRBD1 (6 bases). The germline V and J ends were trimmed by 5 bases and 0 bases, with 11 bases remaining between them. Germline values: CDR1 MNHNS, CDR2 SASEGT. The CDR3 has 14 residues. The CDR3 nucleotides are TGTGCCAGCAGTCGAGACAGGAGCTCCTACGAGCAGTACTTC. Its protein is CASSRDRSSYEQYF.

V usage is TRBV11-3 and J usage is TRBJ2-7; the match to TRBD2 covers 7 bases. The V and J ends lost 1 base and 6 bases, in that order; junction bases with no gene match: 6. Germline V gives CDR1 SGHNT, CDR2 YENEEA. The CDR3 length is 14 residues. The CDR3 coding sequence is TGTGCCAGCAGCTTAGGCGAGCGGGATAGCGAGCAGTACTTC. Its protein is CASSLGERDSEQYF. Supplemented by reference TRBV11-3 and TRBJ2-7, the full variable domain reads EAGVVQSPRYKIIEKKQPVAFWCNPISGHNTLYWYLQNLGQGPELLIRYENEEAVDDSQLPKDRFSAERLKGVDSTLKIQPAELGDSAVYLCASSLGERDSEQYFGPGTRLTVT.